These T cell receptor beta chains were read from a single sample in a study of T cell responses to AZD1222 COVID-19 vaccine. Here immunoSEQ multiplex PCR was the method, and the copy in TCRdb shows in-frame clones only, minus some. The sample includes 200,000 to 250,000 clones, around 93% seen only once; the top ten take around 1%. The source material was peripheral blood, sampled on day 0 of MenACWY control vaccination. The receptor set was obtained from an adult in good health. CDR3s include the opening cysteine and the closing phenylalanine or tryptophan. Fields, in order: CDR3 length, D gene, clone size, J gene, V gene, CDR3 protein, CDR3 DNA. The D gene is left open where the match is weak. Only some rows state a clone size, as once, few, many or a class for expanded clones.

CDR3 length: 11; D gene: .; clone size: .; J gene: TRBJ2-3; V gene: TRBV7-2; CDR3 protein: CASSWGDTQYF; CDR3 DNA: TGTGCCAGCAGCTGGGGAGATACGCAGTATTTT
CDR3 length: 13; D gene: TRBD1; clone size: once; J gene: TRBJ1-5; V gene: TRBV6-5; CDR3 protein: CASSYPNRGSQHF; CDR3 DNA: TGTGCCAGCAGTTACCCCAACAGGGGATCCCAGCATTTT
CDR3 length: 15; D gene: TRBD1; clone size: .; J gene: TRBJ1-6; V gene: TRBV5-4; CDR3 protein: CASSLDGQGNSPLHF; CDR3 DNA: TGTGCCAGCAGCTTGGACGGACAGGGAAATTCACCCCTCCACTTT
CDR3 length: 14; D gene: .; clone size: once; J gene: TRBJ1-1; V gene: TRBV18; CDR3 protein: CASSPPRPNSEAFF; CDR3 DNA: TGTGCCAGCTCACCACCGAGGCCAAACTCTGAAGCTTTCTTT
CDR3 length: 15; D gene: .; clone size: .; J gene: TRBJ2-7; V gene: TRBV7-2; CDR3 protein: CASSLEGNVIYEQYF; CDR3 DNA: TGTGCCAGCAGCTTAGAAGGTAACGTCATCTACGAGCAGTACTTC
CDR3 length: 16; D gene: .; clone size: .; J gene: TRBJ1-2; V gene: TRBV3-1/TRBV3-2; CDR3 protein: CASSQGGRGGNYGYTF; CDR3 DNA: TGTGCCAGCAGCCAAGGTGGCAGGGGTGGTAACTATGGCTACACCTTC
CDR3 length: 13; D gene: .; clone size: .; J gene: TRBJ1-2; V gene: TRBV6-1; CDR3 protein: CASSDPGGSGYTF; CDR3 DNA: TGTGCCAGCAGTGACCCCGGGGGTAGTGGCTACACCTTC
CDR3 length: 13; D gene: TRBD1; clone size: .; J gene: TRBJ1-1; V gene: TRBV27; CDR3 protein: CASSYQGATEAFF; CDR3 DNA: TGTGCCAGCAGTTATCAGGGGGCCACTGAAGCTTTCTTT
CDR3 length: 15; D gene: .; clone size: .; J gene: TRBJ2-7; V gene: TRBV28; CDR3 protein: CASSPPQGTADEQYF; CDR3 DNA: TGTGCCAGCAGTCCGCCGCAGGGCACAGCCGACGAGCAGTACTTC
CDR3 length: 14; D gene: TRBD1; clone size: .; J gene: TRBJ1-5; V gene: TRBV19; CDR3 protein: CASSTPGGLQPQHF; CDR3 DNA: TGTGCCAGTAGTACTCCAGGGGGTTTACAGCCCCAGCATTTT
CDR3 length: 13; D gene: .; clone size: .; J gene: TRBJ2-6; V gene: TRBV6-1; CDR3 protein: CASQPAGANVLTF; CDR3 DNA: TGTGCCAGCCAACCTGCCGGGGCCAACGTCCTGACTTTC
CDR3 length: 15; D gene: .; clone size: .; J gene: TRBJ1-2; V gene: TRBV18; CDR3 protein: CASSPRGAPNYGYTF; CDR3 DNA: TGTGCCAGCTCACCACGGGGGGCCCCTAACTATGGCTACACCTTC
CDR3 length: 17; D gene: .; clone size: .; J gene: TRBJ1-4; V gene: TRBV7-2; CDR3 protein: CASSLTARFTTNEKLFF; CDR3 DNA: TGTGCCAGCAGCTTGACAGCAAGATTTACAACTAATGAAAAACTGTTTTTT
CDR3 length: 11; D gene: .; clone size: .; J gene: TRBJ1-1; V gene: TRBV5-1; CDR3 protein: CASSLGPEAFF; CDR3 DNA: TGCGCCAGCAGCTTGGGCCCGGAAGCTTTCTTT
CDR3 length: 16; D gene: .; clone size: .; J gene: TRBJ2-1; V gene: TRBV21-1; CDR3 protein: CASSTLAGATDNEQFF; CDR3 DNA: TGTGCCAGCAGCACCTTAGCGGGGGCGACTGACAATGAGCAGTTCTTC
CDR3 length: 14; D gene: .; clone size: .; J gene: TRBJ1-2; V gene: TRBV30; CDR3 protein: CAWAGPVGPYGYTF; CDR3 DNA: TGTGCCTGGGCCGGCCCGGTGGGACCCTATGGCTACACCTTC
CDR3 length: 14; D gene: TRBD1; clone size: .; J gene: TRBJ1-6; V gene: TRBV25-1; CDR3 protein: CASSPTGINSPLHF; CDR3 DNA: TGTGCCAGCAGTCCGACAGGGATCAATTCACCCCTCCACTTT
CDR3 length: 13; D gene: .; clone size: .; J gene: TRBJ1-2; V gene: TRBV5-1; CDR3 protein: CASSPDGTYGYTF; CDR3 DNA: TGCGCCAGCAGCCCGGACGGGACTTATGGCTACACCTTC
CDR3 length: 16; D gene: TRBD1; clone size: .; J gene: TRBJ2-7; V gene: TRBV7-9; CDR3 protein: CASSYPSGTGSYEQYF; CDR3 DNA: TGTGCCAGCAGCTATCCATCCGGGACAGGGTCCTACGAGCAGTACTTC
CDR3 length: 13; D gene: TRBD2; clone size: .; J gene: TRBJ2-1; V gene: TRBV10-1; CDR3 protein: CASSVSLAGQQFF; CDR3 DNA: TGCGCCAGCAGTGTGTCACTAGCGGGGCAGCAGTTCTTC
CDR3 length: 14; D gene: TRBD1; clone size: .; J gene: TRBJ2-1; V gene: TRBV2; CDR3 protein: CASSPGQGWYEQFF; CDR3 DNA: TGTGCCAGCAGTCCTGGACAGGGCTGGTATGAGCAGTTCTTC
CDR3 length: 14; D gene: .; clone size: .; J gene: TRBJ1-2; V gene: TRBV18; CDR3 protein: CASSPQAQSDGYTF; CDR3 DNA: TGTGCCAGCTCACCGCAAGCTCAATCCGATGGCTACACCTTC
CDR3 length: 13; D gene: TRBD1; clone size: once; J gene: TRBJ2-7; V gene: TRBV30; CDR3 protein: CAWWGTGGVEQYF; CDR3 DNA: TGTGCCTGGTGGGGCACAGGGGGAGTAGAGCAGTACTTC
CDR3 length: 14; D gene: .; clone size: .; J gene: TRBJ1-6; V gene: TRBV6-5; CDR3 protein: CASISGQGTLPLHF; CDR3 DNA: TGTGCCAGCATTTCTGGCCAGGGCACCTTGCCCCTCCACTTT
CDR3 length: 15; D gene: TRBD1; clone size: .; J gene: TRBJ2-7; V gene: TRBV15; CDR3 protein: CATSRTGQATYEQYF; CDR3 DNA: TGTGCCACCAGCAGAACCGGACAGGCGACCTACGAGCAGTACTTC
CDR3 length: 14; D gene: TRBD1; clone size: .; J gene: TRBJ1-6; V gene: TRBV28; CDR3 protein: CASSRSTGSSPLHF; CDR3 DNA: TGTGCCAGCAGTCGTTCGACAGGGAGTTCACCCCTCCACTTT
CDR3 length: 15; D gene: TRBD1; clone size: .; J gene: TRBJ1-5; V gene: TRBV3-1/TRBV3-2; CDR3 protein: CASSHGQGWDQPQHF; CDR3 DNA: TGTGCCAGCAGCCATGGACAGGGGTGGGATCAGCCCCAGCATTTT
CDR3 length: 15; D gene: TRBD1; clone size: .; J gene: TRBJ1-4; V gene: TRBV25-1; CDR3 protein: CASSESGTGNEKLFF; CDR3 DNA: TGTGCCAGCAGTGAATCCGGGACAGGGAATGAAAAACTGTTTTTT
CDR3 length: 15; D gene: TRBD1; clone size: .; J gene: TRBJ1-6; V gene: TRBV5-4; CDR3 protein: CASSLGGTGNSPLHF; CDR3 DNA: TGTGCCAGCAGCTTGGGGGGGACAGGGAATTCACCCCTCCACTTT
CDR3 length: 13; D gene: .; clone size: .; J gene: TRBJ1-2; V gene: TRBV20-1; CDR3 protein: CSASGRGAYGYTF; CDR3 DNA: TGCAGTGCTAGTGGGAGGGGGGCCTATGGCTACACCTTC
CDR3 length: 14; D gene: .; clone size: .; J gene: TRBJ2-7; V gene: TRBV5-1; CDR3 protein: CASSPRGRGHEQYF; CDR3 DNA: TGCGCCAGCAGCCCCCGGGGCAGGGGTCACGAGCAGTACTTC
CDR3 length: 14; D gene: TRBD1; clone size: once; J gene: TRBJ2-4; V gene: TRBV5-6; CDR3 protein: CASSWGQGVGIQYF; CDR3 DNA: TGTGCCAGCAGCTGGGGACAGGGTGTGGGCATTCAGTACTTC
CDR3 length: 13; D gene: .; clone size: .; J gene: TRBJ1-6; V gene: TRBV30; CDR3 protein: CAWEGGVHSPLHF; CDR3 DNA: TGTGCCTGGGAGGGGGGGGTACATTCACCCCTCCACTTT
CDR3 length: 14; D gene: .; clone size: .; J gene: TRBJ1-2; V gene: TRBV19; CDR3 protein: CASTPPWQGHGYTF; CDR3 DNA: TGTGCCAGTACCCCTCCCTGGCAGGGGCATGGCTACACCTTC
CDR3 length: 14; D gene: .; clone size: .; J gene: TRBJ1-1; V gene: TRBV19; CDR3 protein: CASNNQGQVPEAFF; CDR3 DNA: TGTGCCAGTAATAACCAGGGGCAGGTACCTGAAGCTTTCTTT
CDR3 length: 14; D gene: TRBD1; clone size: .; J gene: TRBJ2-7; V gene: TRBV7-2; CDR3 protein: CASSSGQGTYEQYF; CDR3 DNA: TGTGCCAGCAGCTCGGGACAGGGGACCTACGAGCAGTACTTC